A selection of T cell receptor beta chains follows, all from one sample in a study of shared clonotypes between healthy human individuals. Repertoires were generated with immunoSEQ multiplex PCR, while TCRdb's copy carries only in-frame clones and drops some. Among about 680,000 clones listed, about 90% were seen once. The specimen was naive CD8+ T cells sorted from blood. These receptors came from a man younger than 45 in good health. The CDR3 runs from the conserved cysteine through the conserved F or W. Fields, in order: clone size, V gene, D gene, J gene, CDR3 DNA, CDR3 protein. The D gene is left open where the match is weak. Size values are once, few and many counts, or a class for expanded clones, and some rows have none.

.,TRBV27,.,TRBJ1-5,TGTGCCAGCAGTTTATCTCAGCCCAGCAATCAGCCCCAGCATTTT,CASSLSQPSNQPQHF
.,TRBV7-9,.,TRBJ2-2,TGTGCCAGCAGCTTTCCGGGACAGAACACCGGGGAGCTGTTTTTT,CASSFPGQNTGELFF
.,TRBV9,TRBD2,TRBJ2-1,TGTGCCAGCAGCGAGGGCACTAGCGGGAGTATTATGTTCTTC,CASSEGTSGSIMFF
few,TRBV7-8,.,TRBJ2-7,TGTGCCAGCAGCCCAGAGTACAACTACTACGAGCAGTACTTC,CASSPEYNYYEQYF
once,TRBV4-1,TRBD2,TRBJ2-1,TGCGCCAGCAGCCAAGAGGGGGGGACTAGCGGATACAATGAGCAGTTCTTC,CASSQEGGTSGYNEQFF
.,TRBV28,.,TRBJ2-7,TGTGCCAGCGCAGAGACAGACTACGAGCAGTACTTC,CASAETDYEQYF
.,TRBV5-7,.,TRBJ1-1,TGTGCCAGCAGCGACCAGGACTCTCCTGAAGCTTTCTTT,CASSDQDSPEAFF
.,TRBV6-5,.,TRBJ1-2,TGTGCCAGCAGTTACTCGGTTCCGATTAACGGCTACACCTTC,CASSYSVPINGYTF
.,TRBV7-9,.,TRBJ1-2,TGTGCCAGCAGCTTAGGCGCCCCGAATCATGGCTACACCTTC,CASSLGAPNHGYTF
.,TRBV27,TRBD1,TRBJ2-7,TGTGCCAGCAGTAGGTCAGGACAGGGGGTCTACGAGCAGTACTTC,CASSRSGQGVYEQYF
.,TRBV7-6,.,TRBJ1-2,TGTGCCAGCAGCTTATCCACAGGGTTAAACTATGGCTACACCTTC,CASSLSTGLNYGYTF
.,TRBV6-6,.,TRBJ1-1,TGTGCCAGCAGCATCTTGGAGTTAATGAACACTGAAGCTTTCTTT,CASSILELMNTEAFF
once,TRBV6-5,TRBD2,TRBJ2-1,TGTGCCAGCAGTCCAAGCGGGAGTAGGGATGAGCAGTTCTTC,CASSPSGSRDEQFF
few,TRBV19,TRBD1,TRBJ2-1,TGTGCCAGTAGTATCCTGACAGGGGACATCTACAATGAGCAGTTCTTC,CASSILTGDIYNEQFF
.,TRBV7-9,TRBD1,TRBJ1-2,TGTGCCAGCAGCTCAGGGGATCAGGGGGCCCGAAATGGCTACACCTTC,CASSSGDQGARNGYTF
.,TRBV6-1,.,TRBJ1-2,TGTGCCAGCAGTCGGGGACGAGGCTACACCTTC,CASSRGRGYTF
.,TRBV27,TRBD2,TRBJ2-7,TGTGCCAGCAGTGGTACTAGCGGAAGCTCCTACGAGCAGTACTTC,CASSGTSGSSYEQYF
.,TRBV5-5,TRBD2,TRBJ2-5,TGTGCCAGCAGCTTAGTCGGACTAGCGGGACGCCAAGAGACCCAGTACTTC,CASSLVGLAGRQETQYF
.,TRBV7-9,.,TRBJ2-2,TGTGCCAGCAGCTTAGGATTGAGTAGGAACACCGGGGAGCTGTTTTTT,CASSLGLSRNTGELFF
.,TRBV7-9,.,TRBJ2-1,TGTGCCAGCAGCAGACTAGACAGAAGCTCCTACAATGAGCAGTTCTTC,CASSRLDRSSYNEQFF
once,TRBV4-1,TRBD1,TRBJ2-7,TGCGCCAGCAGCCAAGTCCTCGACCGGGACAGGGAAGTCGAGCAGTACTTC,CASSQVLDRDREVEQYF
.,TRBV18,.,TRBJ2-7,TGTGCCAGCTCAGAGGACATCCCGAGGTCCTACGAGCAGTACTTC,CASSEDIPRSYEQYF
.,TRBV11-2,TRBD2,TRBJ2-1,TGTGCCAGCAGCATCCCTAGCGGGAGGGGTGTGGATGAGCAGTTCTTC,CASSIPSGRGVDEQFF
.,TRBV28,.,TRBJ2-2,TGTGCCAGCAGTTTTGGGCTAGCCGAGACGGGCGGGGAGCTGTTTTTT,CASSFGLAETGGELFF
.,TRBV28,TRBD2,TRBJ2-2,TGTGCCAGCAGAACCAGTAGCGGGAGAGTTTTAAACACCGGGGAGCTGTTTTTT,CASRTSSGRVLNTGELFF
.,TRBV28,.,TRBJ1-1,TGTGCCAGCAGTTTAACAGGGCAGGACACTGAAGCTTTCTTT,CASSLTGQDTEAFF
.,TRBV29-1,TRBD2,TRBJ2-7,TGCAGCGTTGATCAAGCGGGAGGGACGGGGGAGCAGTACTTC,CSVDQAGGTGEQYF
.,TRBV20-1,.,TRBJ1-2,TGCAGTGCCGCGAATGGCTACACCTTC,CSAANGYTF
few,TRBV2,.,TRBJ2-3,TGTGCCAGCAGTGAAAATCTGTCTAGCACAGATACGCAGTATTTT,CASSENLSSTDTQYF
.,TRBV7-2,.,TRBJ2-7,TGTGCCAGCAGCTTAACGGGACCGAGCTACGAGCAGTACTTC,CASSLTGPSYEQYF
.,TRBV19,TRBD2,TRBJ2-7,TGTGCCAGTAGCCCCACTAGCGGGCCTAACTACGAGCAGTACTTC,CASSPTSGPNYEQYF
.,TRBV7-9,.,TRBJ2-3,TGTGCCAGCAGCTCTCCCTGGGACGAGAGCGCAGATACGCAGTATTTT,CASSSPWDESADTQYF
.,TRBV5-1,.,TRBJ1-5,TGCGCCAGCAGCCTCGGTGGGGCGGATCAGCCCCAGCATTTT,CASSLGGADQPQHF
.,TRBV11-2,.,TRBJ2-3,TGTGCCAGCAGCCCCTGGGGTAGGATCACAGATACGCAGTATTTT,CASSPWGRITDTQYF
few,TRBV9,.,TRBJ1-2,TGTGCCAGCAGCGTAAGCGGGGATGGCTACACCTTC,CASSVSGDGYTF
.,TRBV7-6,.,TRBJ2-2,TGTGCCAGCATCCCCCTTGAATTCGGGGAGCTGTTTTTT,CASIPLEFGELFF
.,TRBV9,TRBD1,TRBJ1-1,TGTGCCAGCAGCGTAGGGACAGGTGGGAACACTGAAGCTTTCTTT,CASSVGTGGNTEAFF
.,TRBV28,.,TRBJ1-1,TGTGCCAGCAGTTTGACTGCCAACACTGAAGCTTTCTTT,CASSLTANTEAFF
.,TRBV27,.,TRBJ1-4,TGTGCCAGCAGCTGGGGCCGCAATGAAAAACTGTTTTTT,CASSWGRNEKLFF
.,TRBV29-1,TRBD2,TRBJ2-1,TGCAGCGTTGAAGGAGGGACCGGGACTATTGATTACAATGAGCAGTTCTTC,CSVEGGTGTIDYNEQFF
.,TRBV7-9,.,TRBJ1-2,TGTGCCAGCAGCTTAGGGGTTCATGGCTATGGCTACACCTTC,CASSLGVHGYGYTF
.,TRBV29-1,.,TRBJ2-1,TGCAGCGTTGCAATCCCCGTGGACGAAATCTCCTACAATGAGCAGTTCTTC,CSVAIPVDEISYNEQFF
.,TRBV2,.,TRBJ1-5,TGTGCCAGCAGTGAAGGGGAAGTTATCAATCAGCCCCAGCATTTT,CASSEGEVINQPQHF
.,TRBV10-2,.,TRBJ2-1,TGCGCCAGCAGTGAAAATCCTGACCAATCCGAGCAGTTCTTC,CASSENPDQSEQFF
.,TRBV27,.,TRBJ2-2,TGTGCCAGCAGTTTTAGGGGTCATCGGGAGCTGTTTTTT,CASSFRGHRELFF
.,TRBV5-8,TRBD1,TRBJ1-2,TGTGCCAGCAGCACACCGGGACAGCCAAACTATGGCTACACCTTC,CASSTPGQPNYGYTF
.,TRBV19,TRBD1,TRBJ2-1,TGTGCCAGTAGCCCGGGACAGAATCTCCACAATGAGCAGTTCTTC,CASSPGQNLHNEQFF
once,TRBV18,.,TRBJ1-2,TGTGCCAGCTCATTGGGGGCAAGTTCTAACTATGGCTACACCTTC,CASSLGASSNYGYTF